This TCR beta chain was observed in a study of blood T cells in healthy people across ages. For the second PCR, which ran for about 7 to 11 cycles, a sample-barcoded 5' primer and a J-beta primer mix were used. MiXCR, applied by TCRdb to the 5' RACE reads, yields one record per CDR3 protein. The sample has around 1.7 million distinct CDR3 sequences; roughly 27% are singletons. On this clonotype itself: A read error is possible here, since a much larger clone lies one base away.

Looked up from germline, CDR1 is SEHNR and CDR2 is FQNEAQ (reference sequence). This CDR3 is 12 amino acids long. V was pared by 5 bases and J by 13 bases, with 15 bases between. The receptor was derived from a woman in her 30s in good health. Source material: blood. J is TRBJ2-4 and V is TRBV7-9, with D unresolved. This CDR3 is CASSRVVEIQYF. The CDR3 DNA is TGTGCCAGCAGCAGGGTGGTAGAGATCCAGTACTTC.